These T cell receptor beta chains were read from a single sample in a study of shared clonotypes between healthy human individuals. Using immunoSEQ multiplex PCR, the repertoire was profiled, and TCRdb retains in-frame clones only, with some absent. The table shows around 1.6 million clones, with 95% to 99% occurring only once. Material: naive CD4+ T cells sorted from blood. Receptors originate from a man aged 25-40 years in good health. Each CDR3 is given with its conserved first and last residue. Some rows have no size entry. The others give once, few or many, or a class for an expanded clone.

abundance | v_gene | CDR3aa
. | TRBV7-2 | CASSLVASGEATEAFF
. | TRBV4-1 | CASRVISGISSTDTQYF
. | TRBV28 | CASSLYRTVSYSNQPQHF
once | TRBV11-1 | CASSLRPGKNYGYTF
. | TRBV12-5 | CASGNGGSQETQYF
. | TRBV7-2 | CASSLGDSGPSSYNEQFF
. | TRBV9 | CASSVRSGEPLTGELFF
. | TRBV5-4 | CASSTRTGGETQYF
. | TRBV7-9 | CASSTSGTARGKLFF
. | TRBV20-1 | CSTPRGTQYF
once | TRBV5-1 | CASSVTTGINEQFF
. | TRBV7-2 | CASSLAGGLQPQHF
. | TRBV5-1 | CASSLASGINTGELFF
. | TRBV9 | CASSVGTSGNQETQYF
. | TRBV5-1 | CASSLVTGGSYEQYF
. | TRBV2 | CAGLAEPPGYTF
. | TRBV6-1 | CASSEGANQPQHF
. | TRBV27 | CASSLGTGNEKLFF
. | TRBV28 | CASSFPGVASSGNTIYF
. | TRBV5-6 | CASSLFWDSWYEQYF
. | TRBV6-1 | CASSEGPYSGELFF
. | TRBV4-1 | CASSQGYSTNEKLFF
. | TRBV6-5 | CASSYRTNQPQHF
. | TRBV10-3 | CAISEGPVAYEQYF
. | TRBV6-5 | CASSLRLAADYEQYF
. | TRBV19 | CASSIEDTYSNQPQHF
. | TRBV10-3 | CAISDPAPAGASREQYF
. | TRBV9 | CASSIDYRVGEQYF
. | TRBV29-1 | CSVGGAVQGRTDTQYF
once | TRBV7-9 | CASSLPSGTITRTDTQYF
. | TRBV9 | CASSSKGDTGELFF
once | TRBV9 | CASSVGAPGVGNTIYF
. | TRBV7-9 | CASTPGQGNTGELFF
. | TRBV29-1 | CSVAGAGGPSNEQFF
. | TRBV2 | CASSGQGAGEQYF
. | TRBV27 | CASKGTGLAEKLFF
. | TRBV30 | CASYSGNTIYF
. | TRBV10-1 | CASSGPTRNEQFF
. | TRBV7-9 | CASSIGTLSSDTQYF
. | TRBV10-2 | CASSKDILNTEAFF
. | TRBV2 | CASSEMPAYYGYTF
. | TRBV5-4 | CASSMGGREALEEQYF
once | TRBV5-8 | CASAVMASTDTQYF